The 7 T cell receptor beta chains below were found in one sample sequenced in a study of cytomegalovirus exposure and HLA in healthy donors. The PCR contained 60 Vbeta and 13 Jbeta primers. The method was immunoSEQ multiplex PCR; TCRdb's version includes in-frame clones alone and lacks a portion of them. The sample holds 200,000 or so clones. The source material was PBMCs. The receptor set was obtained from a girl aged 2 to 9 in good health and CMV-seropositive.

This sequence joins TRBV5-1 and TRBJ1-2; unclear D gene. V was cut by 0 bases and J by 9 bases, with 9 bases left in between. This CDR3 is 12 amino acids long. Germline lookup yields CDR1 SGHRS and CDR2 YFSETQ. CDR3 nucleotides: TGCGCCAGCAGCTTGGGCACAAGTAGCTACACCTTC. Residues: CASSLGTSSYTF.

The chain carries TRBV6-5 and TRBJ2-1, with 13 bases fitting TRBD2. Germline V gives CDR1 MNHEY, CDR2 SVGAGI. The CDR3 sequence is 15 residues long. The V gene end was trimmed by 0 bases and the J gene end by 7 bases; junction bases not matched to a gene: 0. The CDR3 DNA is TGTGCCAGCAGTTACTCGGGACTAGCGGGGAATGAGCAGTTCTTC. It encodes CASSYSGLAGNEQFF.

CDR3 nucleotide sequence: TGTGCCAGCAGCCAAGAATGGGCCCAGGAAGCTTTCTTT. It yields the protein CASSQEWAQEAFF. The rearrangement links TRBV7-9 to TRBJ1-1; D gene uncertain. The CDR3 is 13 residues long. CDR1 is SEHNR and CDR2 is FQNEAQ in the germline V gene (reference sequence). Trimming pared 5 bases from V and 8 bases from J, leaving 15 bases between.

The gene calls are TRBV27 and TRBJ1-2; tentatively, D is TRBD1 (6 bases). Trimming removed 4 bases from V and 8 bases from J, with 14 bases in between. This CDR3 region has 13 residues. CDR1 and CDR2 (germline): MNHEY, SMNVEV (reference sequence). In nucleotides, the CDR3 is TGTGCCAGCAGTTGGGACATCTCGTGGGGCTACACCTTC. Protein: CASSWDISWGYTF.

This chain joins TRBV19 and TRBJ1-1; maybe TRBD1 (5 bases). Trimming took off 6 bases at V and 5 bases at J, with 13 bases between the two ends. The CDR3 covers 13 residues. Germline loops: CDR1 LNHDA, CDR2 SQIVND (reference sequence). The chain's CDR3 is CASSRGGETEAFF. In DNA form, the CDR3 reads TGTGCCAGTAGCCGCGGGGGGGAAACTGAAGCTTTCTTT.

V is TRBV28 and J is TRBJ1-1; TRBD1 matches 9 bases. Germline values: CDR1 MDHEN, CDR2 SYDVKM. The length of the CDR3 is 14 residues. V shed 6 bases and J 7 bases; nucleotides not matched to a gene: 9. This CDR3 reads CASSLGQGEDEAFF. In DNA, the CDR3 is TGTGCCAGCAGCCTGGGACAGGGAGAGGATGAAGCTTTCTTT.

The chain joins TRBV11-1 to TRBJ2-1; 10 bases map to TRBD2. The germline V gene encodes CDR1 SGHAT and CDR2 FQDESV (reference sequence). CDR3 length equals 13 residues. V lost 10 bases, J lost 12 bases, and 12 bases stayed unmatched. CDR3 nucleotides: TGTGCCACCAGGACTAGCGGAACGACGCTGCAGTTCTTC. Translated, it gives CATRTSGTTLQFF.